This T cell receptor (beta chain) was documented in a study of CD4 T cells in relation to SARS-CoV-2 and coronaviruses. Study-wide context: Convalescent patients had median age 38.5 years, range about 21 to 75. A couple of subjects were Hispanic; patients were seven to nine males and a handful of females.

Trimming removed 5 bases from V and 2 bases from J; junction bases left unmatched: 5. The CDR3 loop spans 14 amino acids. Per the germline V gene, CDR1 is SGHVS and CDR2 is FQNEAQ. Clones were sequenced by immunoSEQ multiplex PCR, and TCRdb holds only the in-frame ones, with some missing. The sample lists about 43,000 clones; roughly four fifths were seen once. Points on this clone: The antigen is unknown.

CD4 enrichment then naive enrichment separated naive from memory CD4+ cells. Sorted naive or memory CD4+ cells met CEF peptides for around ten days. The TCR was taken from an adult with COVID-19. Sequencing used naive CD4+ T cells from PBMCs, cultured in vitro. Stated subset: naive CD4+ T cells isolated by negative enrichment. This chain uses TRBV7-8 with TRBJ1-2; 7 nucleotides align to TRBD1. DNA for the CDR3: TGTGCCAGCAGCCCCAGACAGGGAAACTATGGCTACACCTTC. Protein sequence: CASSPRQGNYGYTF. Variable domain in full (rest from reference TRBV7-8 and TRBJ1-2): GAGVSQSPRYKVAKRGQDVALRCDPISGHVSLFWYQQALGQGPEFLTYFQNEAQLDKSGLPSDRFFAERPEGSVSTLKIQRTQQEDSAVYLCASSPRQGNYGYTFGSGTRLTVV.